The 27 T cell receptor beta chains below were found in one sample sequenced in a study of tumor-infiltrating lymphocytes in primary liver carcinoma. Germline DNA was also extracted, and blood RNA was taken from unsorted whole blood. A primer matching the constant region was used to make TCR beta cDNA from 500 to 650 ng of total RNA. Three nested multiplex PCR rounds, a slightly modified ARM-PCR method, built the TCR beta libraries. Both of the initial two PCR rounds ran for nine to eleven cycles and employed TRBV1-TRBV30 forward primers alongside a C-beta reverse primer. Each CDR3 protein gets one entry after TCRdb re-called the multiplex PCR reads with MiXCR. The table has some 320,000 distinct CDR3 sequences, 65% seen once. Sample: peripheral blood. The receptor set was obtained from a man aged 40-50 years with primary liver carcinoma and hepatitis B virus infection.

Concerning this clonotype: The junction departs from the called germline gene at one end, perhaps through a read error. The rearrangement links TRBV6-5 to TRBJ2-2; 7 bases align to TRBD2. The germline V gene has CDR1 MNHEY and CDR2 SVGAGI. The CDR3 sequence is 16 residues long. In DNA form, the CDR3 reads TGTGCCAGCAGTGCCTTTGAGGGAGGGCCCACCGAGGAGCTGTTTTTT. Translating gives CASSAFEGGPTEELFF.

This clonotype has only a few counts. A clone one base away is much larger, so this may be a read error. The chain combines TRBV11-2 with TRBJ1-2; the D gene is possibly TRBD1 (5 bases). The CDR3 has 17 residues. Germline V gives CDR1 SGHAT, CDR2 FQNNGV. V was cut by 1 base and J by 0 bases, with 15 bases left in between. CDR3 nucleotide sequence: TGTGCCAGCAGCTTAGCCGGGCTCGGGGGGACTAACTATGGCTACACCTTC. Translating gives CASSLAGLGGTNYGYTF.

The V call is TRBV11-2, the J call TRBJ2-1, with TRBD1 as a possible D gene (6 bases). CDR3 length equals 17 residues. The germline V gene encodes CDR1 SGHAT and CDR2 FQNNGV. V lost 4 bases and J 7 bases, leaving 23 bases between the germline ends. CDR3 sequence reads: CASSSSSGVQSINEQFF. As DNA, the CDR3 is TGTGCCAGCAGCTCTTCTTCAGGGGTCCAAAGTATTAATGAGCAGTTCTTC.

J is TRBJ2-1 and V is TRBV7-9, with D possibly matching TRBD2 (6 bases). The V end was cut by 5 bases, the J end by 0 bases, with 14 bases between. The CDR3 is made up of 16 amino acids. Germline CDR1 is SEHNR and CDR2 is FQNEAQ (reference sequence). The CDR3 loop is CASSPLGTLSYNEQFF. The CDR3 DNA reads TGTGCCAGCAGCCCGCTTGGGACTCTCTCCTACAATGAGCAGTTCTTC.

This clonotype was observed a single time. With a much larger clone just one base away, this may be a read error. The chain joins TRBV5-4 to TRBJ1-1; D is ambiguous. The CDR3 totals 15 residues. Trimming pared 4 bases from V and 6 bases from J, leaving 19 bases between. In germline, CDR1 is SGHNT, CDR2 YYREEE (reference sequence). Written as DNA, the CDR3 is TGTGCCAGCAGCCCATCCCCCTCCGGCGGGGCTGAAGCTTTCTTT. Amino acid sequence: CASSPSPSGGAEAFF. Full variable domain (remainder filled in from reference TRBV5-4 and TRBJ1-1): ETGVTQSPTHLIKTRGQQVTLRCSSQSGHNTVSWYQQALGQGPQFIFQYYREEENGRGNFPPRFSGLQFPNYSSELNVNALELDDSALYLCASSPSPSGGAEAFFGQGTRLTVV.

This clonotype was found a few times. At one end the junction does not follow the germline gene, possibly because of a read error. The chain has TRBV7-2 and TRBJ2-2, with no clear D. CDR3 length: 15 residues. CDR1 is SGHTA and CDR2 is FQGNSA in the germline V gene. Here the CDR3 reads CASSLGPSNTGELFF. The CDR3 DNA reads TGTGCCAGCAGCTTAGGTCCATCGAACACTGGGGAGCTGTTTTTT.

With respect to this clonotype: The junction and the germline gene differ at one end; a read error may be behind it. The rearrangement links TRBV29-1 to TRBJ2-2; possible D gene TRBD2, 5 bases. The V gene's germline CDR1 is SQVTM and CDR2 ANQGSEA. The CDR3 contains 12 residues. The CDR3 sequence is CSLVEGSGELFF. The CDR3 DNA follows: TGTAGCCTGGTAGAGGGTTCCGGGGAGCTGTTTTTT.

This chain links TRBV5-1 with TRBJ2-3; D is possibly TRBD2 (5 bases). Per germline, CDR1 SGHRS and CDR2 YFSETQ. The germline V and J ends were trimmed by 7 bases and 14 bases, with 35 bases remaining between them. The CDR3 runs to 17 residues. Written as DNA, the CDR3 is TGCGCCAGCGACTATGGACGGGCCATTCTCGTCACAGATTCGCGGTATTTT. The encoded protein is CASDYGRAILVTDSRYF. Full variable domain (missing parts from reference TRBV5-1 and TRBJ2-3): KAGVTQTPRYLIKTRGQQVTLSCSPISGHRSVSWYQQTPGQGLQFLFEYFSETQRNKGNFPGRFSGRQFSNSRSEMNVSTLELGDSALYLCASDYGRAILVTDSRYFGPGTRLTVL.

This clonotype is a singleton in its sample. Since the CDR3 does not end with the conserved phenylalanine or tryptophan, this likely comes from a read error. The chain has TRBV4-2 and TRBJ2-7; perhaps TRBD2 as D (6 bases). Germline V gene lookup returns CDR1 LGHNA and CDR2 YNFKEQ. CDR3 length: 15 amino acids. The ends were cut back, 4 bases at V and 4 bases at J, with 17 bases in the middle. The CDR3 region is CASSLSADGTYEQYS. The DNA of the CDR3 is TGTGCCAGCAGCCTTTCCGCGGACGGGACTTACGAGCAGTACTCC.

V gene TRBV2 combines with J gene TRBJ2-2, with no clear D. The CDR3 has 15 amino acids. Germline V gene data show CDR1 as SNHLY and CDR2 as FYNNEI. V shed 1 base and J shed 4 bases, with 10 bases lying between them. Here the CDR3 reads CASSEGSGRTGELFF. The CDR3 DNA reads TGTGCCAGCAGTGAAGGTTCCGGGCGCACCGGGGAGCTGTTTTTT.

The chain couples TRBV11-2 to TRBJ2-1; D ambiguous. From germline, CDR1 is SGHAT and CDR2 FQNNGV. Trimming pared 4 bases from V and 8 bases from J, leaving 15 bases between. The CDR3 sequence is 14 residues long. The CDR3 region has the DNA TGTGCCAGCAGCTACCAGACGGATGCCTATGAGCAGTTCTTC. As protein: CASSYQTDAYEQFF.

The V and J genes are TRBV29-1 and TRBJ2-1, with D maybe TRBD1 (6 bases). Germline lookup yields CDR1 SQVTM and CDR2 ANQGSEA. The CDR3 has 14 amino acids. Trimming cost V 8 bases and J 4 bases, with 18 bases left between them. This chain's CDR3 is CSIGVGAEYNEQFF. In nucleotides, the CDR3 is TGCAGCATTGGGGTGGGGGCGGAGTACAATGAGCAGTTCTTC.

This clonotype was found once. A much larger clone lies one base from this, so it may be a read error. The CDR3 end shows no conserved phenylalanine or tryptophan, and so a read error is likely. The V gene is TRBV6-2 or TRBV6-3, the J gene TRBJ2-1; D is perhaps TRBD2 (6 bases). The CDR3 covers 15 residues. Germline CDR1 and CDR2: MNHEY and SVGEGT. The germline V and J ends were trimmed by 4 bases and 9 bases, with 19 bases remaining between them. This CDR3 reads CASSFMGGPQGEQFS. CDR3 coding DNA: TGTGCCAGCAGTTTCATGGGGGGTCCTCAGGGTGAGCAGTTCTCC.

This clonotype was counted at least ten times. V is TRBV12-3 or TRBV12-4 and J is TRBJ2-3; D unresolved. The CDR3 extends over 12 amino acids. V was clipped by 6 bases and J by 2 bases, with 6 bases between them. DNA for the CDR3: TGTGCCAGCAGCCCGGACACAGATACGCAGTATTTT. Translation: CASSPDTDTQYF.

For the CDR3, the DNA is TGTGCCAGCAGCTTGTCCAGCGCGCACTATGGCTACACCTTC. It is translated as CASSLSSAHYGYTF. The rearrangement uses TRBV7-9 and TRBJ1-2; D remains ambiguous. This CDR3 has 14 amino acids. CDR1 is SEHNR and CDR2 is FQNEAQ in the germline V gene (reference sequence). V lost 3 bases and J lost 3, with 11 bases in between.

In the case of this clonotype: The missing conserved phenylalanine or tryptophan at the end of this CDR3 makes a read error likely. The gene calls are TRBV10-1 and TRBJ2-1, with a possible D match to TRBD1 (5 bases). CDR3 length: 14 amino acids. The V end was cut by 6 bases, the J end by 0 bases, with 9 bases between. Germline V gene sequence: CDR1 WNHNN, CDR2 SYGVQD (reference sequence). The CDR3 is CASSDRSSYNEQFS. DNA of the CDR3: TGCGCCAGCAGCGACAGAAGCTCCTACAATGAGCAGTTCTCC.

On this clonotype: At one boundary the junction diverges from the germline segment, which might be a read error. The chain employs TRBV12-3 or TRBV12-4 and TRBJ1-2, with D perhaps matching TRBD1 (6 bases). CDR3 length: 14 amino acids. The CDR3, as DNA: TGTGCCGGCAGCCAGCAGGGGCGCTTGGTTGGCTACACCTTC. It yields the protein CAGSQQGRLVGYTF.

Note on this clonotype: This sequence may be a read error, since a much larger clone differs from it by one base. This chain joins TRBV6-6 and TRBJ2-2; TRBD1 matches 7 bases. CDR1 and CDR2 (germline): MNHNY, SVGAGI (reference sequence). V lost 7 bases and J lost 5; bases outside the gene matches: 16. The CDR3 consists of 17 residues. This CDR3 reads CASIPTHRGMGTGELFF. The CDR3 region has the DNA TGTGCCAGCATTCCAACCCACAGGGGCATGGGTACCGGGGAGCTGTTTTTT.

As regards this clonotype: The final CDR3 position lacks the conserved phenylalanine or tryptophan, pointing to a likely read error. The chain links TRBV11-1 to TRBJ2-1, with D possibly TRBD1 on 5 matching bases. Trimming took 3 bases from V and 1 from J, leaving 13 bases between them. The CDR3 contains 16 residues. The germline V gene has CDR1 SGHAT and CDR2 FQDESV (reference sequence). The CDR3 sequence is CASSFRQGRSYNEQFS. The CDR3 nucleotides read TGTGCCAGCAGCTTTAGGCAGGGCAGATCCTACAATGAGCAGTTCTCC.

This chain uses TRBV2 with TRBJ1-4; possibly TRBD1 for D (6 bases). The ends were cut back, 8 bases at V and 5 bases at J, with 15 bases in the middle. This CDR3 spans 14 amino acids. CDR1 is SNHLY and CDR2 is FYNNEI in the germline V gene. CDR3 loop: CASWRGGWNEKLFF. CDR3 DNA: TGTGCCAGCTGGCGCGGGGGCTGGAATGAAAAACTGTTTTTT.

This clonotype has more than one count but fewer than ten. The chain uses TRBV7-8 and TRBJ2-1; no clear D gene. The CDR3 has 14 residues. V lost 1 base and J lost 4, with 8 bases in between. The V gene's germline CDR1 is SGHVS and CDR2 FQNEAQ. This chain's CDR3 is CASSLVSYYNEQFF. The CDR3 nucleotides are TGTGCCAGCAGCTTAGTCTCGTATTACAATGAGCAGTTCTTC.

Note on this clonotype: Since a much larger clone is just one base distant, this may be a read error. The rearrangement links TRBV12-3 or TRBV12-4 to TRBJ1-1, with no clear D. This CDR3 comprises 14 residues. The CDR3 is CASSLLAANTEPFF. The CDR3 DNA reads TGTGCCAGCAGTTTATTGGCCGCGAACACTGAACCTTTCTTT.

The J gene is TRBJ2-7, the V gene TRBV7-8, with no clear D. The germline V gene encodes CDR1 SGHVS and CDR2 FQNEAQ. Trimming took 1 base from V and 6 from J, leaving 13 bases between them. The CDR3 contains 14 residues. In DNA, the CDR3 is TGTGCCAGCAGCTTAGAGTTGAACTTGGGCGAGCAGTACTTC. Translation: CASSLELNLGEQYF.

About this clonotype: Just one base apart from a much larger clone, this may be a read error. The chain combines TRBV6-1 with TRBJ2-3; D gene unclear. Per the germline V gene, CDR1 is MNHNS and CDR2 is SASEGT. The CDR3 totals 16 residues. CDR3 residues: CACSEAFGAFTDTQYF. Written as DNA, the CDR3 is TGTGCCTGCAGTGAAGCTTTCGGAGCCTTCACAGATACGCAGTATTTT.

J is TRBJ2-7 and V is TRBV11-3, with D uncertain. The CDR3 runs to 11 residues. The germline V gene has CDR1 SGHNT and CDR2 YENEEA. Trimming left V 1 base short and J 12 bases short, with 10 bases between. Here the CDR3 reads CASSLGGETYF. CDR3 DNA: TGTGCCAGCAGCTTAGGAGGCGAGACGTACTTC.

A word on this clonotype: This clone may be a read error of a much larger clone one base away. The conserved closing phenylalanine or tryptophan is absent in this CDR3, likely reflecting a read error. This chain uses TRBV6-1 with TRBJ1-5; 7 positions match TRBD1. Trimming removed 2 bases from V and 5 bases from J; junction bases left unmatched: 9. Germline V gene lookup returns CDR1 MNHNS and CDR2 SASEGT. This CDR3 is 16 amino acids long. The CDR3 DNA reads as TGTGCCAGCAGTGAAAAAGGGCAGGGGGAGCATCAGCCCCAGCATTGT. It yields the protein CASSEKGQGEHQPQHC.

In regard to this clonotype: Being one base from a much bigger clone, this may be a read error. V usage is TRBV6-5 and J usage is TRBJ2-6; 8 bases agree with TRBD1. J was trimmed by 8 bases and V by 1 base; bases with no gene match: 7. Per germline, CDR1 MNHEY and CDR2 SVGAGI. The CDR3 has 16 residues. The DNA for the CDR3 is TGTGCCAGCAGTTACTTACCCAGGACAGGGCCCAACGTCCTGACTTTC. Residues: CASSYLPRTGPNVLTF.